Shown below are 9 T cell receptor beta chains from a single sample sequenced in a study of blood T cell repertoires in COVID-19. Sequencing used immunoSEQ multiplex PCR; TCRdb keeps in-frame clones, though not all of them. The top ten hold roughly 5% of the sample, which has 200,000 to 300,000 clones, around 87% seen once. The source material was peripheral blood. These receptors originate from a woman aged 60 to 75 with COVID-19, enrolled during active disease.

The gene calls are TRBV28 and TRBJ1-2; 8 nucleotides match TRBD1. V lost 6 bases, J lost 0 bases, and 6 bases stayed unmatched. The CDR3 length is 15 residues. Germline CDR1 MDHEN, CDR2 SYDVKM. CDR3 protein: CASRKAGGSNYGYTF. The CDR3 DNA reads as TGTGCCAGCAGAAAAGCAGGGGGCTCTAACTATGGCTACACCTTC.

The chain joins TRBV11-3 to TRBJ2-1; tentative D call: TRBD2 (5 bases). The CDR3 is 18 amino acids. Germline CDR1 and CDR2: SGHNT and YENEEA. V gave up 0 bases and J gave up 0 bases, with 15 bases separating them. The DNA for the CDR3 is TGTGCCAGCAGCTTAGAAATAGGAGCGGATAGCTCCTACAATGAGCAGTTCTTC. Protein: CASSLEIGADSSYNEQFF.

The rearrangement joins TRBV30 to TRBJ1-1; D not certain. Per the germline V gene, CDR1 is GTSNPN and CDR2 is SVGIG (reference sequence). The CDR3 is 17 amino acids. V lost 1 base and J lost 6, with 24 bases in between. CDR3 sequence reads: CAWSAFSSGLLGSEAFF. The CDR3, as DNA: TGTGCCTGGAGTGCATTTTCCTCAGGCCTCCTGGGCTCTGAAGCTTTCTTT.

The chain carries TRBV19 and TRBJ2-1, with 8 bases matching TRBD2. CDR1 is LNHDA, CDR2 SQIVND, per germline (reference sequence). V shed 2 bases and J 5 bases; nucleotides not matched to a gene: 11. This CDR3 contains 17 residues. In DNA form, the CDR3 reads TGTGCCAGTAGTATACTAGCGGGCCCTGGGGGAGACAATGAGCAGTTCTTC. Translation gives CASSILAGPGGDNEQFF.

The V gene is TRBV5-1, the J gene TRBJ2-3; 8 bases line up with TRBD2. CDR3 length: 17 amino acids. CDR1 is SGHRS and CDR2 is YFSETQ in the germline V gene. Losses at the gene ends were 0 bases for V and 2 bases for J; bases not matched to a gene: 8. CDR3 in DNA: TGCGCCAGCAGCTTGGGTCATAGCGGGATAGACACAGATACGCAGTATTTT. Encoded protein: CASSLGHSGIDTDTQYF.

The genes are TRBV28 and TRBJ2-1; maybe TRBD2 (5 bases). The CDR3 extends over 12 amino acids. V was clipped by 6 bases and J by 15 bases, with 18 bases between them. CDR1 is MDHEN and CDR2 is SYDVKM in the germline V gene. The CDR3 nucleotides are TGTGCCAGCAGCCCGCCTAGGAGGCTTAGGTTCTTC. Its translation: CASSPPRRLRFF.

This clone was picked up a small number of times. The chain joins TRBV5-6 to TRBJ2-7; D is possibly TRBD2 (6 bases). The CDR3 contains 13 residues. Trimming took off 4 bases at V and 7 bases at J, with 15 bases between the two ends. Germline V gene lookup returns CDR1 SGHDT and CDR2 YYEEEE. The DNA for the CDR3 is TGTGCCAGCAGCGAAACCAAGGGGAGGGAGCAGTACTTC. Its translation is CASSETKGREQYF.

The gene calls are TRBV5-4 and TRBJ2-1, with 10 nucleotides matching TRBD2. V shed 6 bases, J shed 8 bases, and the junction held 8 bases outside the gene matches. CDR1 and CDR2 from the germline V gene are SGHNT and YYREEE (reference sequence). The CDR3 runs to 14 residues. This CDR3 reads CASTRLAGEDEQFF. The CDR3 bases are TGTGCCAGCACGCGGCTAGCGGGAGAAGATGAGCAGTTCTTC.

The CDR3 DNA reads as TGCGCCAGCAGCCAAACTAGCGGGGGAAACAATGAGCAGTTCTTC. Amino acid sequence: CASSQTSGGNNEQFF. This sequence joins TRBV4-3 and TRBJ2-1; TRBD2 aligns across 11 bases. This CDR3 is 15 amino acids long. Losses at the gene ends were 2 bases for V and 5 bases for J; bases not matched to a gene: 2. Germline V gene data show CDR1 as LGHNA and CDR2 as YSLEER.